This paragraph reports one TCR beta chain. This clonotype showed up many times. Its antigen is unknown. Nothing much larger sits one base from this clone, and base qualities are not available. This record belongs to a study of response to subunit inactivated influenza vaccine (dated by TCRdb to about 2018). Background for the entire study: Deep quantitative T cell receptor repertoire profiling was used in the study to track responses to a trivalent subunit inactivated influenza vaccine.

What the study reported, not specific to this receptor: According to the authors, only a limited number of new T cells may be recruited by each seasonal influenza vaccination.

The library came from RT-PCR. Sequencing relied on an Illumina HiSeq 2500. TCRdb cleaned the public reads at Q25 with fastp, built clones with MiXCR and kept in-frame beta chains. Rows are combined by CDR3 protein, so each entry shows the most common genes and DNA. The sample table contains roughly 290,000 distinct CDR3 sequences; only one count was recorded for roughly 22% of them. The ten top clones hold roughly 10% of the sample. The CDR3 has 14 amino acids, counting the end cysteine and phenylalanine. Only CDR3 DNA remains: 42 bases, in frame from the first base. In the germline V gene, CDR1 corresponds to SGHTA and CDR2 to FQGNSA. V and J are trimmed by 5 bases and 8 bases, and the gene matches miss 11 bases of the junction.

The source material was PBMCs from blood, sampled about 20 months after vaccination. This receptor was obtained from a man aged 45-69 years who received an inactivated influenza vaccine. Donor details come from another sample of the same person, matched by shared clones. The chain couples TRBV7-2 to TRBJ1-2; 7 nucleotides in the junction match TRBD1. The nucleotides read TGTGCCAGCAGCCCCGCCGGCAGGGGGTACGGCTACACCTTC. It translates to CASSPAGRGYGYTF.